The rows below give T cell receptor beta chains drawn from one sample of a study of a mutant IDH1 vaccine in newly diagnosed glioma. These receptors lack a known antigen. Only in-frame clones appear in the TCRdb table, and some are missing; sequencing was by immunoSEQ multiplex PCR. This sample carries around 31,000 clones, 90% of them seen once, and the ten largest clones take less than 25%. The material was PBMCs, obtained from a glioma patient whose treatment included an IDH1 peptide vaccine. Receptor source: a man aged 18 to 30 with glioma. The CDR3 runs from the conserved cysteine through the conserved F or W. The D gene is left open where the match is weak. Size tells how often a clone was seen (once, few, many) or the class of an expanded clone, and some rows leave it out.

v_gene	j_gene	d_gene	abundance	CDR3nt	CDR3aa
TRBV29-1	TRBJ1-1	TRBD1	-	TGCAGCGTGGGGGACAGTATAATGAACACTGAAGCTTTCTTT	CSVGDSIMNTEAFF
TRBV25-1	TRBJ1-2	-	-	TGTGCCAGCACCACTCTGTCCGGGTATGGCTACACCTTC	CASTTLSGYGYTF
TRBV4-3	TRBJ2-1	-	-	TGCGCCAGCAGCCAAGATTTTGGGCCCTACAATGAGCAGTTCTTC	CASSQDFGPYNEQFF
TRBV5-1	TRBJ2-7	-	-	TGCGCCAGCAGTAAAGACCCTGGTGGGTACGAGCAGTACTTC	CASSKDPGGYEQYF
TRBV19	TRBJ2-1	TRBD2	-	TGTGCCAGTAGTGTTACTAGCGGTAATGAGCAGTTCTTC	CASSVTSGNEQFF
TRBV7-2	TRBJ1-2	TRBD1	-	TGTGCCAGCAGCTTAGTGGGACAGGGGAACTATGGCTACACCTTC	CASSLVGQGNYGYTF
TRBV7-9	TRBJ2-6	-	once	TGTGCCGGGGGAGGGGGACGTAACTCTGGGGCCAACGTCCTGACTTTC	CAGGGGRNSGANVLTF
TRBV10-3	TRBJ2-5	-	-	TGTGCCATCAGGCCTGACAGGGAGGGGGAGACCCAGTACTTC	CAIRPDREGETQYF
TRBV7-9	TRBJ1-4	-	-	TGTGCCAGCAGCCTGGAGGGCCAAAAACTGTTTTTT	CASSLEGQKLFF
TRBV28	TRBJ2-4	TRBD2	-	TGTGCCAGCAACGGGGTTGGGAGGGACATTCAGTACTTC	CASNGVGRDIQYF
TRBV30	TRBJ2-7	TRBD1	-	TGTGCCTGGGATCCGGGACAGGGCTCCTACGAGCAGTACTTC	CAWDPGQGSYEQYF
TRBV28	TRBJ1-5	-	-	TGTGCCAGCAGTTTAGCTCAGCCCCAGCATTTT	CASSLAQPQHF
TRBV27	TRBJ2-2	-	-	TGTGCCAGCAGTCTTCCAGGGTCGGCCACCGGGGAGCTGTTTTTT	CASSLPGSATGELFF
TRBV18	TRBJ2-3	TRBD2	-	TGTGCCAGCTCACCACCGAATAGCGGGTCCGGAGATACGCAGTATTTT	CASSPPNSGSGDTQYF
TRBV29-1	TRBJ1-1	-	-	TGCAGCGTTGAAGTTAGGCACATGAACACTGAAGCTTTCTTT	CSVEVRHMNTEAFF
TRBV27	TRBJ2-7	TRBD1	-	TGTGCCAGCAGTGGCGCCGGGACAGGGGCCTACGAGCAGTACTTC	CASSGAGTGAYEQYF
TRBV19	TRBJ1-2	-	-	TGTGCCAGTAGTCGGGGGGGGATTCTCAACTATGGCTACACCTTC	CASSRGGILNYGYTF
TRBV5-1	TRBJ1-5	-	-	TGCGCCAGCAGCTTGGCAGGGGCTGCGGGTCAGCCCCAGCATTTT	CASSLAGAAGQPQHF
TRBV19	TRBJ2-7	TRBD2	-	TGTGCCAGTAGTAGGACTAGCGGGAGTAAGCAGTACTTC	CASSRTSGSKQYF
TRBV14	TRBJ2-1	-	-	TGTGCCAGCAGCCAAGATCTTGGAAGCGATGAGCAGTTCTTC	CASSQDLGSDEQFF
TRBV18	TRBJ2-7	TRBD2	-	TGTGCCAGCTCACCAATCACAGGGACTAGCGGGGGCGAGCAGTACTTC	CASSPITGTSGGEQYF
TRBV14	TRBJ1-2	TRBD1	-	TGTGCCAGCAGCCAAGAAACAGGGGTAGGGGGCTACACCTTC	CASSQETGVGGYTF
TRBV27	TRBJ1-1	-	-	TGTGCCAGCAGATCCTCGGGGGTAGGGGTGTTGGTGAACACTGAAGCTTTCTTT	CASRSSGVGVLVNTEAFF
TRBV19	TRBJ2-7	-	-	TGTGCCAGCGCGCAGGGGCAGGCCTACGAGCAGTACTTC	CASAQGQAYEQYF
TRBV29-1	TRBJ2-1	-	-	TGCAGCGTGCCCCCGCGGGGAAGCTCCTACAATGAGCAGTTCTTC	CSVPPRGSSYNEQFF
TRBV7-2	TRBJ1-6	-	-	TGTGCCAGCAGCCCGTCTCGATATTCACCCCTCCACTTT	CASSPSRYSPLHF
TRBV19	TRBJ1-6	-	once	TGTGCCAGTAGTATAGACCGAGGGAACTCACCCCTCCACTTT	CASSIDRGNSPLHF
TRBV5-6	TRBJ2-5	-	-	TGTGCCAGCAGCTACCTCCAAGAGACCCAGTACTTC	CASSYLQETQYF
TRBV6-4	TRBJ2-3	TRBD1	-	TGTGCCAGCAGTGACTCGGGACAGGGGTCAGATACGCAGTATTTT	CASSDSGQGSDTQYF
TRBV6-4	TRBJ1-1	TRBD1	once	TGTGCCAGCAGGGGACAGTCCATGAACACTGAAGCTTTCTTT	CASRGQSMNTEAFF
TRBV5-6	TRBJ2-2	-	once	TGTGCCAGCAGCTTGGGGGGCGTGGACACCGGGGAGCTGTTTTTT	CASSLGGVDTGELFF
TRBV29-1	TRBJ2-5	TRBD2	-	TGCAGCGCCGGGGGGTGGCAGGGACAAGAGACCCAGTACTTC	CSAGGWQGQETQYF
TRBV7-9	TRBJ2-7	TRBD2	-	TGTGCCAGCAGCCTCGGACTAGAATCGTACGAGCAGTACTTC	CASSLGLESYEQYF
TRBV4-3	TRBJ1-2	-	-	TGCGCCAGCAGCCAAGATCAAGGCCCAGGCTATGGCTACACCTTC	CASSQDQGPGYGYTF
TRBV4-3	TRBJ2-5	TRBD1	-	TGCGCCAGCAGCCAAGGTTCGGACAGGGGGCTAGAGACCCAGTACTTC	CASSQGSDRGLETQYF
TRBV29-1	TRBJ1-1	-	-	TGCAGCGTTGGACCACCTCAGGGGAACACTGAAGCTTTCTTT	CSVGPPQGNTEAFF
TRBV19	TRBJ1-5	-	few	TGTGCCAGTAGTACTACAATAAAGCCGCATCAGCCCCAGCATTTT	CASSTTIKPHQPQHF
TRBV2	TRBJ1-6	TRBD1	few	TGTGCCAGCAGTCCGACAGGGGAGGCTTCACCCCTCCACTTT	CASSPTGEASPLHF